This entry lists 7 T cell receptor beta chains sequenced from one sample in a study of blood T cell repertoires in COVID-19. The protocol was immunoSEQ multiplex PCR, while the TCRdb copy is restricted to in-frame clones and leaves out a portion. Found here are tens of thousands of clones, approximately 88% of them singletons; the top ten hold over 4.5%. The sequencing sample was made of peripheral blood. The receptors were sampled from a human donor in a cohort sampled during active COVID-19.

The rearrangement uses TRBV5-6 and TRBJ2-1; 10 nucleotides align to TRBD2. This CDR3 spans 17 amino acids. Per the germline V gene, CDR1 is SGHDT and CDR2 is YYEEEE. Losses at the gene ends were 0 bases for V and 2 bases for J; bases not matched to a gene: 5. In DNA, the CDR3 is TGTGCCAGCAGCTTGGAACTCCTAGCGGGAGCCTACAATGAGCAGTTCTTC. This translates into CASSLELLAGAYNEQFF.

The chain is built from TRBV7-9 and TRBJ1-3; 9 positions match TRBD1. Germline values: CDR1 SEHNR, CDR2 FQNEAQ (reference sequence). The ends lost 6 bases at V and 3 bases at J; junction bases unmatched: 9. This CDR3 is 16 amino acids long. The CDR3 bases are TGTGCCAGCAGTTCCTTCACAGGGGGCGGTGGAAACACCATATATTTT. Encoded protein: CASSSFTGGGGNTIYF.

CDR3 in amino acids: CASSSTGYTIYF. As DNA, the CDR3 is TGTGCCAGCAGCTCGACGGGGTACACCATATATTTT. J is TRBJ1-3 and V is TRBV9; no definite D call. V was cut by 4 bases and J by 8 bases, with 10 bases left in between. This CDR3 has 12 amino acids. The germline CDR1 and CDR2 sequences are SGDLS and YYNGEE.

This clone was counted a single time. The rearrangement uses TRBV11-2 and TRBJ1-6, with D perhaps matching TRBD1 (5 bases). With 0 bases removed from V and 7 bases from J, the gap between germline ends came to 16 bases. Germline-derived CDR1 and CDR2 are SGHAT and FQNNGV. CDR3 size: 17 residues. The CDR3 coding sequence is TGTGCCAGCAGCTTAGATAAGGGCAGGGCCGGAAATTCACCCCTCCACTTT. Its translation: CASSLDKGRAGNSPLHF. Filled out from reference TRBV11-2 and TRBJ1-6, the complete variable domain reads EAGVAQSPRYKIIEKRQSVAFWCNPISGHATLYWYQQILGQGPKLLIQFQNNGVVDDSQLPKDRFSAERLKGVDSTLKIQPAKLEDSAVYLCASSLDKGRAGNSPLHFGNGTRLTVT.

J is TRBJ2-1 and V is TRBV25-1; 7 nucleotides align to TRBD1. The germline V gene has CDR1 MGHDK and CDR2 SYGVNS. CDR3 length: 11 amino acids. J lost 8 bases, V lost 6 bases, and 1 base had no gene match. CDR3: CASSQGDEQFF. CDR3 nucleotides: TGTGCCAGCAGCCAGGGGGATGAGCAGTTCTTC.

This chain connects TRBV11-2 to TRBJ2-1; D perhaps matches TRBD1 (5 bases). Germline V lookup: CDR1 SGHAT, CDR2 FQNNGV. The CDR3 contains 15 residues. V lost 5 bases, J lost 8 bases, and 19 bases lay in between. The CDR3 DNA follows: TGTGCCAGCAGCCCCCGACCAGGGTTAATGGATGAGCAGTTCTTC. Translated, it gives CASSPRPGLMDEQFF. The whole variable domain, filled in from reference TRBV11-2 and TRBJ2-1, reads EAGVAQSPRYKIIEKRQSVAFWCNPISGHATLYWYQQILGQGPKLLIQFQNNGVVDDSQLPKDRFSAERLKGVDSTLKIQPAKLEDSAVYLCASSPRPGLMDEQFFGPGTRLTVL.

The V and J genes are TRBV30 and TRBJ1-5, with TRBD1 matching over 12 bases. Germline V CDR1 and CDR2: GTSNPN, SVGIG (reference sequence). The length of the CDR3 is 15 residues. V lost 0 bases to trimming and J lost 6 bases; unmatched junction nucleotides: 3. CDR3 protein: CAWSVGTGGGQPQHF. The DNA of the CDR3 is TGTGCCTGGAGTGTAGGGACAGGGGGCGGTCAGCCCCAGCATTTT.